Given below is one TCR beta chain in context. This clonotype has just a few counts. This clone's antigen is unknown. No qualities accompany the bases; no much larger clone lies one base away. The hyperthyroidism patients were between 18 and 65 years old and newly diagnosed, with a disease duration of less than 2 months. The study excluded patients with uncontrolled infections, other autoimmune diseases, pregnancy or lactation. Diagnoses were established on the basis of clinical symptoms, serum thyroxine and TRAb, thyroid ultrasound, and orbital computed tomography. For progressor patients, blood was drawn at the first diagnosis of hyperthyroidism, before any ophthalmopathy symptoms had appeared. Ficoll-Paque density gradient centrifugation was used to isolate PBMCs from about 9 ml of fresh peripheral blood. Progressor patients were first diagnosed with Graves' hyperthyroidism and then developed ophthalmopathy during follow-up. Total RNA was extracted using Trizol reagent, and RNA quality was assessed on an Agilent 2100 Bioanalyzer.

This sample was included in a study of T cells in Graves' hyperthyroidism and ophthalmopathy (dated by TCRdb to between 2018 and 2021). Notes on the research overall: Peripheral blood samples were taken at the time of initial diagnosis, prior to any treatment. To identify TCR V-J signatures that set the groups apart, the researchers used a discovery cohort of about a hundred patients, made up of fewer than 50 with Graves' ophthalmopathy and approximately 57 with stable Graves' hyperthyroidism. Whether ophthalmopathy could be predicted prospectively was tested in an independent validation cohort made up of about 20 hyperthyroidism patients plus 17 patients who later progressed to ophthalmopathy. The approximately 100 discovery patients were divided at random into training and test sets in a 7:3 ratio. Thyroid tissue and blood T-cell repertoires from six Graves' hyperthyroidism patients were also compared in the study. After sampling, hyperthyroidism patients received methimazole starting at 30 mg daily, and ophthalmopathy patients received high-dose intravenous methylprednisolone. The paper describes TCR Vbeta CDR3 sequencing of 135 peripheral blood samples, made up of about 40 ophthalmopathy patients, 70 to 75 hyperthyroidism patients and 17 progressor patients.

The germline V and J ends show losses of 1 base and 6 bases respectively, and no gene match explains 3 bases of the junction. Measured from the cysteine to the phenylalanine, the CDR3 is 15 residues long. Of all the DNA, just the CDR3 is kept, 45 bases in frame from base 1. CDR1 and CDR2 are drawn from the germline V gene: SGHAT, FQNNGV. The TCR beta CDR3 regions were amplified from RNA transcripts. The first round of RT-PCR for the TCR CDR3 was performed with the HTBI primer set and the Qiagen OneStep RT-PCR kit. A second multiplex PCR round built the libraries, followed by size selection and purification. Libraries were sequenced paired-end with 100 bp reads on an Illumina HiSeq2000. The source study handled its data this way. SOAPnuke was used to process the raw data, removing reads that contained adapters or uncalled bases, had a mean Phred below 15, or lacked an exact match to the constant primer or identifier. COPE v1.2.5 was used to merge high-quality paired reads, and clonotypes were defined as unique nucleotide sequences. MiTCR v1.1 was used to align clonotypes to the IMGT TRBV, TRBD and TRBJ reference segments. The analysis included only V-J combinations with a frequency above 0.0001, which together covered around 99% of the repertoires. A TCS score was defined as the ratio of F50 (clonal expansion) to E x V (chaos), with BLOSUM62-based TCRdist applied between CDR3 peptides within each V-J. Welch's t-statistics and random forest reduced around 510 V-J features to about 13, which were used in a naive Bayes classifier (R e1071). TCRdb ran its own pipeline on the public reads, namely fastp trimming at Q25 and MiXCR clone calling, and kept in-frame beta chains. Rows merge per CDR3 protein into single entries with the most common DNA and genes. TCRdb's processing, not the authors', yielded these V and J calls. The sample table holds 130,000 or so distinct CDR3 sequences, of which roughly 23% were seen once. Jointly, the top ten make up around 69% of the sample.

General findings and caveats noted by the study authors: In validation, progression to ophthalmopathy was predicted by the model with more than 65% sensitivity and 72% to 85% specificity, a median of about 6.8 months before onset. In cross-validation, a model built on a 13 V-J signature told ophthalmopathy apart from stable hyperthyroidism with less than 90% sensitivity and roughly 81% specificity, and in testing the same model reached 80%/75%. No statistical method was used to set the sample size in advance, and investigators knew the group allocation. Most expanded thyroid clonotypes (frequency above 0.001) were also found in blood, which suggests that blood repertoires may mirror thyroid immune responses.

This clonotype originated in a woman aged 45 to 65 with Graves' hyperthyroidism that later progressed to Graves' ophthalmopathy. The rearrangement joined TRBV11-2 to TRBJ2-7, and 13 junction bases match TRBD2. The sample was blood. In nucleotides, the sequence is TGTGCCAGCAGCTTAGCCTGGACTAGCGGGAGCGAGCAGTACTTC. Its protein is CASSLAWTSGSEQYF.